These 5 T cell receptor beta chains were all obtained from the same sample, sequenced in a study of blood T cell repertoires in COVID-19. Profiling relied on immunoSEQ multiplex PCR, and the TCRdb table lists in-frame clones only, not all of them. The sample records about 270,000 clones, around 90% being singletons. Sample: PBMCs or T cells enriched from blood (not recorded which). The origin of the receptors is a woman in her 30s with acute COVID-19.

The chain combines TRBV28 with TRBJ1-4; maybe TRBD1 (6 bases). The germline CDR1 and CDR2 sequences are MDHEN and SYDVKM. The CDR3 has 14 residues. V was pared by 6 bases and J by 0 bases, with 8 bases between. CDR3 sequence: CASRQGATNEKLFF. The CDR3 DNA follows: TGTGCCAGCAGACAGGGTGCAACTAATGAAAAACTGTTTTTT.

V is TRBV14 and J is TRBJ2-7; 8 bases match TRBD1. CDR1 is SGHDN, CDR2 FVKESK, per germline. The CDR3 is 15 amino acids. V lost 1 base to trimming and J lost 4 bases; unmatched junction nucleotides: 6. CDR3 DNA: TGTGCCAGCAGCCAAGGCCCAGGGGGCGCGTACGAGCAGTACTTC. It is translated as CASSQGPGGAYEQYF.

The CDR3 DNA reads TGTGCCAGCAGCGTAGCGGGAGGCGAGCAGTTCTTC. Encoded protein: CASSVAGGEQFF. The V call is TRBV13, the J call TRBJ2-1, with 10 bases fitting TRBD2. The CDR3 contains 12 residues. V gave up 5 bases and J gave up 10 bases; unmatched junction bases: 2. From germline, CDR1 is PRHDT and CDR2 FYEKMQ (reference sequence).

The rearrangement uses TRBV28 and TRBJ1-1, with D tentatively TRBD1 (5 bases). Germline assignment: CDR1 MDHEN and CDR2 SYDVKM. The CDR3 extends over 15 amino acids. Trimming took off 3 bases at V and 7 bases at J, with 18 bases between the two ends. The CDR3 DNA reads TGTGCCAGCAGTTTGATGACGTCCAGGGCCGATGAAGCTTTCTTT. The encoded protein is CASSLMTSRADEAFF.

The V call is TRBV12-5, the J call TRBJ2-3; D not certain. The CDR3 is 12 amino acids. Germline values: CDR1 LGHNT, CDR2 FRNRAP. CDR3 protein: CALRSVTDTQYF. The CDR3 region has the DNA TGTGCCCTGAGGTCAGTCACAGATACGCAGTATTTT.